This T cell receptor beta chain was captured in a study of blood T cell repertoires in COVID-19. Study-level information: Acute-phase and convalescent COVID-19 samples originated in the United States, Italy and Spain. The analysed material was cDNA or gDNA that came from T cells, B-cell-depleted T cells, or PBMCs.

Germline V gives CDR1 MDHEN, CDR2 SYDVKM. This CDR3 region has 15 residues. V shed 2 bases and J shed 7 bases, with 15 bases lying between them. Source study methods: Amplified reference gene primers provided the basis for estimating nucleated cell counts. The method was immunoSEQ multiplex PCR; TCRdb's version includes in-frame clones alone and lacks a portion of them. That table supplies the V and J calls and clone size; D and trimming were determined from the DNA. The data show 150,000 to 200,000 clones, 79% seen once. Regarding this clone: Other DNA sequences in this sample translate to the same CDR3.

Followed longitudinally, the Seattle patients had been enrolled during active infection. The sequencing sample was made of peripheral blood. The genes are TRBV28 and TRBJ1-5; the D gene is possibly TRBD1 (5 bases). This TCR was sampled from a woman aged 55-75 years with COVID-19, enrolled during active disease. The CDR3 sequence is CASSLGQGFRQPQHF. CDR3 sequence (DNA): TGTGCCAGCAGTTTAGGTCAGGGTTTTAGACAGCCCCAGCATTTT.